Below, 18 T cell receptor beta chains from the same sample are listed, as sequenced in a study of cytomegalovirus exposure and HLA in healthy donors. The assay was immunoSEQ multiplex PCR, and TCRdb's table has in-frame clones only and misses some. The table shows about 360,000 clones, with roughly 89% occurring only once. Sequenced sample: PBMCs. The source is a woman younger than 35 in good health and CMV-seronegative.

This sequence joins TRBV4-2 and TRBJ1-1; D remains unclear. The CDR3 runs 16 residues. Germline V CDR1 and CDR2: LGHNA, YNFKEQ. The ends were cut back, 0 bases at V and 8 bases at J, with 19 bases in the middle. Written as DNA, the CDR3 is TGTGCCAGCAGCCAAGATGGAACGAGGGCCCCATACGAAGCTTTCTTT. It codes for CASSQDGTRAPYEAFF.

This chain joins TRBV7-9 and TRBJ2-1; 8 bases align to TRBD2. Germline trimming cut 2 bases from V and 2 bases from J; bases unmatched to any gene: 2. The germline CDR1 and CDR2 sequences are SEHNR and FQNEAQ (reference sequence). CDR3 length: 15 residues. The CDR3 bases are TGTGCCAGCAGCTTACGGGAGGGAGCCTACAATGAGCAGTTCTTC. Protein product: CASSLREGAYNEQFF.

This sequence joins TRBV5-1 and TRBJ2-7; a weak D match, TRBD2 (6 bases). The CDR3 runs 16 residues. In germline, CDR1 is SGHRS, CDR2 YFSETQ. Trimming cost V 7 bases and J 0 bases, with 20 bases left between them. The CDR3 region has the DNA TGCGCCAGCCATGGAGGGGTCGCTAGCGACTCCTACGAGCAGTACTTC. It is translated as CASHGGVASDSYEQYF.

The V gene is TRBV29-1, the J gene TRBJ1-1; maybe TRBD1 (5 bases). This CDR3 comprises 11 residues. Germline CDR1 is SQVTM and CDR2 is ANQGSEA. V was clipped by 4 bases and J by 5 bases, with 8 bases between them. The CDR3 region is CSVAKGTEAFF. The CDR3 DNA follows: TGCAGCGTTGCCAAGGGGACTGAAGCTTTCTTT.

V gene TRBV18 combines with J gene TRBJ2-2, with D tentatively TRBD1 (5 bases). Trimming shortened V by 3 bases and J by 7 bases, and 18 bases separated the two germline ends. CDR3 length: 16 amino acids. Germline loops: CDR1 KGHSH, CDR2 LQKENI. Here the CDR3 reads CASSPGQAGLIGELFF. DNA for the CDR3: TGTGCCAGCTCACCGGGGCAGGCAGGGTTGATCGGGGAGCTGTTTTTT.

This clone was seen once. The same CDR3 is also encoded by other DNA sequences in this sample. The gene calls are TRBV30 and TRBJ2-6, with 11 positions matching TRBD1. The germline CDR1 and CDR2 sequences are GTSNPN and SVGIG (reference sequence). This CDR3 is 17 amino acids long. Losses at the gene ends were 3 bases for V and 0 bases for J; bases not matched to a gene: 4. This CDR3 is CAWSTGTGGSGANVLTF. The CDR3 coding sequence is TGTGCCTGGAGCACCGGGACAGGGGGCTCTGGGGCCAACGTCCTGACTTTC.

This rearrangement joins TRBV6-1 to TRBJ2-7, with 8 bases fitting TRBD2. The CDR3 is 16 amino acids. Germline CDR1 is MNHNS and CDR2 is SASEGT. The V gene end was trimmed by 4 bases and the J gene end by 3 bases; junction bases not matched to a gene: 11. CDR3 protein: CASSGLGAGGIYEQYF. CDR3 DNA sequence: TGTGCCAGCAGTGGCTTGGGGGCGGGAGGTATCTACGAGCAGTACTTC.

J is TRBJ2-1 and V is TRBV5-1; 9 bases are a match to TRBD1. From germline, CDR1 is SGHRS and CDR2 YFSETQ. Trimming at V came to 0 bases and at J to 6 bases, leaving 7 bases not matched to a gene. The CDR3 totals 16 residues. Written as DNA, the CDR3 is TGCGCCAGCAGCTTGGGACGGGGGACAGGGAGCAATGAGCAGTTCTTC. Translating it yields CASSLGRGTGSNEQFF.

This chain connects TRBV4-1 to TRBJ2-7; D might be TRBD2 (6 bases). Germline V gene sequence: CDR1 MGHRA, CDR2 YSYEKL. The V end lost 0 bases, the J end lost 1 base, and 10 bases lay between the germline ends. This CDR3 is built from 15 residues. The CDR3 loop reads CASSQDRGASYEQYF. The DNA for the CDR3 is TGCGCCAGCAGCCAAGATCGCGGGGCTTCCTACGAGCAGTACTTC.

This clone is a singleton in its sample. The chain links TRBV14 to TRBJ2-7, with 12 bases lining up with TRBD2. This CDR3 spans 17 amino acids. The V gene end was trimmed by 4 bases and the J gene end by 3 bases; junction bases not matched to a gene: 10. Germline lookup yields CDR1 SGHDN and CDR2 FVKESK. CDR3 coding DNA: TGTGCCAGCAGCCCTAAAGGACTAGCGGGGAGCGTCTACGAGCAGTACTTC. Its protein is CASSPKGLAGSVYEQYF.

The genes are TRBV7-8 and TRBJ2-1; 9 bases fit TRBD2. Losses at the gene ends were 1 base for V and 4 bases for J; bases not matched to a gene: 2. The germline V gene has CDR1 SGHVS and CDR2 FQNEAQ. The CDR3 has 15 residues. CDR3 protein: CASSLGLAAYNEQFF. DNA for the CDR3: TGTGCCAGCAGCTTAGGACTAGCGGCTTACAATGAGCAGTTCTTC.

This clone was picked up one time. The chain employs TRBV5-1 and TRBJ2-3; 8 bases are a match to TRBD2. Germline-derived CDR1 and CDR2 are SGHRS and YFSETQ. There are 14 residues in the CDR3. J lost 5 bases, V lost 4 bases, and 6 bases had no gene match. CDR3 amino acids: CASSISGTGDTQYF. The DNA of the CDR3 is TGCGCCAGCAGCATTAGCGGGACTGGAGATACGCAGTATTTT.

This clone was recorded only once. The genes are TRBV14 and TRBJ2-3; possible D gene TRBD1, 6 bases. This CDR3 is built from 15 residues. The V and J ends lost 0 bases and 6 bases respectively, with 13 bases between them. Germline V gene data show CDR1 as SGHDN and CDR2 as FVKESK. CDR3 DNA sequence: TGTGCCAGCAGCCAAGATCAGGGGTCAGGGGATACGCAGTATTTT. Translated, it gives CASSQDQGSGDTQYF.

This clone was seen only once. The rearrangement links TRBV10-1 to TRBJ2-1; 11 bases agree with TRBD2. Germline V lookup: CDR1 WNHNN, CDR2 SYGVQD (reference sequence). The CDR3 sequence is 17 residues long. V was clipped by 10 bases and J by 4 bases; unmatched bases: 15. The CDR3 loop reads CATSQGLAGGWYNEQFF. The CDR3 DNA follows: TGCGCCACCTCGCAGGGGCTAGCGGGAGGTTGGTACAATGAGCAGTTCTTC.

V and J are TRBV5-1 and TRBJ1-4; D uncertain. The germline V gene encodes CDR1 SGHRS and CDR2 YFSETQ. The V end lost 3 bases, the J end lost 3 bases, and 9 bases lay between the germline ends. This CDR3 has 14 amino acids. The CDR3 sequence: CASSSGNPNEKLFF. In DNA, the CDR3 is TGCGCCAGCAGCTCCGGGAATCCTAATGAAAAACTGTTTTTT.

The rearrangement links TRBV10-3 to TRBJ1-2; D call uncertain. The germline V gene has CDR1 ENHRY and CDR2 SYGVKD. The V and J ends lost 6 bases and 3 bases respectively, with 8 bases between them. This CDR3 region has 12 residues. The chain's CDR3 is CAISASDYGYTF. CDR3 sequence (DNA): TGTGCCATCAGCGCCTCGGACTATGGCTACACCTTC.

This chain connects TRBV15 to TRBJ2-2; TRBD2 aligns across 7 bases. V lost 0 bases to trimming and J lost 5 bases; unmatched junction nucleotides: 6. The V gene's germline CDR1 is LNHNV and CDR2 YYDKDF (reference sequence). CDR3 length equals 16 residues. The CDR3 region is CATSRDLPGGTGELFF. In DNA form, the CDR3 reads TGTGCCACCAGCAGAGACCTCCCGGGGGGTACCGGGGAGCTGTTTTTT.

J is TRBJ2-7 and V is TRBV10-2; no clear D. Germline-derived CDR1 and CDR2 are WSHSY and SAAADI. V was trimmed by 9 bases and J by 3 bases, leaving 15 bases between them. The CDR3 has 13 amino acids. Written as DNA, the CDR3 is TGCGCCAGTACGATTGGTAGCAACTACGAGCAGTACTTC. Amino acid sequence: CASTIGSNYEQYF.